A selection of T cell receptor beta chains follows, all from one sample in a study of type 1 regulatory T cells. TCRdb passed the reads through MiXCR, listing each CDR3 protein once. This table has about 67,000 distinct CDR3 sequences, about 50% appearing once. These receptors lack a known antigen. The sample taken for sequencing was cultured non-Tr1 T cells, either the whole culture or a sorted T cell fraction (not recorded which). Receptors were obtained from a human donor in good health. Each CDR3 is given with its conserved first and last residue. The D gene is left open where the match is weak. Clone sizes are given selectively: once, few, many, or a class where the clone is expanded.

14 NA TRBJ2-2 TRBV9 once TGTGCCAGCAGCGTAGAACCGAACACCGGGGAGCTGTTTTTT CASSVEPNTGELFF
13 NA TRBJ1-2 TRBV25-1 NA TGTGCCAGCAGTGCCCGGGGAGTGGGTGGCTACACCTTC CASSARGVGGYTF
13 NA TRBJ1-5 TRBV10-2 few TGCGCCAGCAGTACAGGGCAAGCTCAGCCCCAGCATTTT CASSTGQAQPQHF
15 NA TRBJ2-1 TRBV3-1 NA TGTGCCAGCAGCCAAGTCATGCGCAGTGACAATGAGCAGTTCTTC CASSQVMRSDNEQFF
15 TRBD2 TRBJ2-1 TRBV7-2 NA TGTGCCAGCAGCTTAACGGGCGGGGGAAGCAATGAGCAGTTCTTC CASSLTGGGSNEQFF
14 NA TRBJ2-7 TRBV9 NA TGTGCCAGCAGCCCCACCGGGAACTCCTACGAGCAGTACTTC CASSPTGNSYEQYF
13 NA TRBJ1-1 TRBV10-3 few TGTGCCATCGGTCAAAATCCGAACACTGAAGCTTTCTTT CAIGQNPNTEAFF
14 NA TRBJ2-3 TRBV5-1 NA TGCGCCAGCAGACAAGGCCCTAGCACAGATACGCAGTATTTT CASRQGPSTDTQYF
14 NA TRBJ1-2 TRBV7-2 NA TGTGCCAGCAGCTCACGGACATCCCCCTATGGCTACACCTTC CASSSRTSPYGYTF
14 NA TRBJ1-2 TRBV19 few TGTGCCAGTAGTATAGTCCCAGACAGTTATGGCTACACCTTC CASSIVPDSYGYTF
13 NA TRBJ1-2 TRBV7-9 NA TGTGCCAGCAGATCGCAGGGTATTGATGGCTACACCTTC CASRSQGIDGYTF
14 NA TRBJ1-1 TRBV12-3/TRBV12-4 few TGTGCCAGCAGTTTGTCGGGCTTTCAGGCTGAAGCTTTCTTT CASSLSGFQAEAFF
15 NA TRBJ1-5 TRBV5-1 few TGCGCCAGCAGCTTGTTGGGGGTCGAGGGTCAGCCCCAGCATTTT CASSLLGVEGQPQHF
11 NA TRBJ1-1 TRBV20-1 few TGCAGTGCTGGGGGGCATCCTGAAGCTTTCTTT CSAGGHPEAFF
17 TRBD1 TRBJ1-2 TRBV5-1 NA TGCGCCAGCAGCTTGGCGGGGACAGGAACGGGTAGCTATGGCTACACCTTC CASSLAGTGTGSYGYTF
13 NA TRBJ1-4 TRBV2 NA TGTGCCAGCAGTGATTTGAGCGGTGAAAAACTGTTTTTT CASSDLSGEKLFF
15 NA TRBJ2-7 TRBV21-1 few TGTGCCAGCAGCGACGGACTAGCTTTTTCCTACGAGCAGTACTTC CASSDGLAFSYEQYF
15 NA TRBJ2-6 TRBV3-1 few TGTGCCAGCTCTACAGGGCTCTCTGGGGCCAACGTCCTGACTTTC CASSTGLSGANVLTF
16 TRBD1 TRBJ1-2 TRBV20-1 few TGCAGTGCTAGAGACCTTTCGGACAGGGCGTTTTATGGCTACACCTTC CSARDLSDRAFYGYTF
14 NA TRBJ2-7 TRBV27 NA TGTGCCAGCAGTTTTGCGCGTGGGCCGTACGAGCAGTACTTC CASSFARGPYEQYF
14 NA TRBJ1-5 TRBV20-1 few TGCAGTGCTGAGGGGGGATCGAGCAATCAGCCCCAGCATTTT CSAEGGSSNQPQHF
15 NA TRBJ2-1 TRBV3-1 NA TGTGCCAGCAGCCAGGCCGTGACCTTGAGCAATGAGCAGTTCTTC CASSQAVTLSNEQFF
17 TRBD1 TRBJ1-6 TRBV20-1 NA TGCAGTGCTAGAGATCGCGGTCAGGGACAGGGCATTTCACCCCTCCACTTT CSARDRGQGQGISPLHF
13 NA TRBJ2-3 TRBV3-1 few TGTGCCAGCAGCCTCGCTAGCACAGATACGCAGTATTTT CASSLASTDTQYF
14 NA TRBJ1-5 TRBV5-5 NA TGTGCCAGCAGCTTGGAGTGGGGCGGGCAGCCCCAGCATTTT CASSLEWGGQPQHF
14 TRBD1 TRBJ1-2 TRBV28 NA TGTGCCAGCAGTTCACCGACAGGGGTCTATGGCTACACCTTC CASSSPTGVYGYTF
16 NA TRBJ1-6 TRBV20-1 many TGCAGTGCTAGAGATTGGCAGGGGTCCTATAATTCACCCCTCCACTTT CSARDWQGSYNSPLHF
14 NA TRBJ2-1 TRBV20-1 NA TGCAGTGCCTCGTCCCAGGACAACTACAATGAGCAGTTCTTC CSASSQDNYNEQFF
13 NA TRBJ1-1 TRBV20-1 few TGCAGTGCGTCAAGAGGGGGTAGGACTGAAGCTTTCTTT CSASRGGRTEAFF
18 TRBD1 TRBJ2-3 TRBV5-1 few TGCGCCAGCAGCTCCGGACAGGGGGGCCCTCAAAGCACAGATACGCAGTATTTT CASSSGQGGPQSTDTQYF
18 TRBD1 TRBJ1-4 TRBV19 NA TGTGCCAGTAGTATTTCCCCACAGGGGGCGAGAAGAAATGAAAAACTGTTTTTT CASSISPQGARRNEKLFF